These T cell receptor beta chains were read from a single sample in a study of cytomegalovirus exposure and HLA in healthy donors. Clones were read by immunoSEQ multiplex PCR, and TCRdb kept only the in-frame ones, dropping some. Among approximately 150,000 clones listed, roughly 85% were seen once. The sample comprised PBMCs. The receptors originated from a woman aged 30 to 39 in good health and CMV-seronegative. The CDR3 runs from the conserved cysteine through the conserved F or W. D genes are given only for firm matches. The size of a clone is reported for some rows only, either as once, few or many, or as a class for expanded clones.

V	length	D	size	J	CDR3	DNA
TRBV2	15	TRBD2	NA	TRBJ2-1	CASRGGLAPGNEQFF	TGTGCCAGCAGAGGGGGACTAGCCCCCGGGAATGAGCAGTTCTTC
TRBV6-5	15	TRBD2	few	TRBJ2-3	CASSITSGSTDTQYF	TGTGCCAGCAGTATAACTAGCGGGAGCACAGATACGCAGTATTTT
TRBV5-4	16	TRBD2	NA	TRBJ2-3	CASSLARTSGTDTQYF	TGTGCCAGCAGCTTGGCCCGGACTAGCGGCACAGATACGCAGTATTTT
TRBV19	15	NA	NA	TRBJ1-5	CASSLGGASNQPQHF	TGTGCCAGTAGTCTCGGCGGGGCTAGCAATCAGCCCCAGCATTTT
TRBV12-2	16	NA	NA	TRBJ2-1	CASRLAHQPRRDEQFF	TGTGCAAGTCGCTTAGCGCACCAGCCCAGGAGGGATGAGCAGTTCTTC
TRBV7-9	15	TRBD1	NA	TRBJ2-3	CASSFSGGIADTQYF	TGTGCCAGCAGCTTCTCAGGGGGTATAGCAGATACGCAGTATTTT
TRBV5-1	13	NA	NA	TRBJ2-7	CASSSTGWDEQYF	TGCGCCAGCAGCAGTACAGGGTGGGACGAGCAGTACTTC
TRBV5-3	14	NA	NA	TRBJ1-1	CARSSVTVNTEAFF	TGTGCCAGAAGCTCTGTGACAGTTAACACTGAAGCTTTCTTT
TRBV4-3	15	TRBD1	few	TRBJ1-1	CASSQGTGWNTEAFF	TGCGCCAGCAGCCAGGGGACAGGGTGGAACACTGAAGCTTTCTTT
TRBV2	17	NA	NA	TRBJ1-6	CASSELIVGKLYSPLHF	TGTGCCAGCAGTGAATTAATCGTCGGGAAACTCTATTCACCCCTCCACTTT
TRBV5-8	15	TRBD1	few	TRBJ1-4	CASSSPTGLQEKLFF	TGTGCCAGCAGCTCCCCGACAGGGCTGCAAGAAAAACTGTTTTTT
TRBV7-2	15	TRBD1	NA	TRBJ1-1	CASSLEQGVATEAFF	TGTGCCAGCAGCTTAGAACAGGGGGTGGCGACTGAAGCTTTCTTT
TRBV28	15	TRBD1	NA	TRBJ1-4	CASSARQGMAEKLFF	TGTGCCAGCAGTGCCAGACAGGGGATGGCGGAAAAACTGTTTTTT
TRBV7-8	14	TRBD1	NA	TRBJ2-3	CASSRTGSTDTQYF	TGTGCCAGCAGCAGGACAGGAAGCACAGATACGCAGTATTTT
TRBV7-8	14	NA	NA	TRBJ2-7	CASSSERVGDEQYF	TGTGCCAGCAGCTCCGAAAGGGTCGGGGACGAGCAGTACTTC
TRBV5-1	17	NA	NA	TRBJ2-2	CASSTTGTSSNTGELFF	TGCGCCAGCAGCACCACCGGGACAAGTTCCAACACCGGGGAGCTGTTTTTT
TRBV5-1	15	NA	NA	TRBJ1-2	CASSLGATDLYGYTF	TGCGCCAGCAGCTTGGGGGCAACAGACCTTTATGGCTACACCTTC
TRBV5-1	15	NA	once	TRBJ1-1	CASSGRTPQDTEAFF	TGCGCCAGCAGCGGGAGGACCCCCCAGGACACTGAAGCTTTCTTT
TRBV6-1	14	TRBD2	NA	TRBJ2-7	CAAGVLAGAYEQYF	TGTGCAGCCGGTGTACTAGCGGGGGCCTACGAGCAGTACTTC
TRBV9	13	NA	NA	TRBJ2-7	CASSVDGSYEQYF	TGTGCCAGCAGCGTAGACGGGTCCTACGAGCAGTACTTC
TRBV5-4	13	NA	NA	TRBJ2-5	CASSWAGQETQYF	TGTGCCAGCAGCTGGGCGGGGCAGGAGACCCAGTACTTC
TRBV7-6	16	NA	NA	TRBJ1-2	CASSLYPTLGAEGYTF	TGTGCCAGCAGCTTATACCCGACGTTGGGGGCAGAAGGCTACACCTTC
TRBV15	16	NA	NA	TRBJ1-1	CATSRDHTGWRTEAFF	TGTGCCACCAGCAGAGACCACACGGGGTGGAGGACTGAAGCTTTCTTT
TRBV5-1	15	NA	NA	TRBJ2-1	CASSLVTASGDEQFF	TGCGCCAGCAGCTTGGTTACGGCCTCGGGGGATGAGCAGTTCTTC
TRBV28	12	NA	NA	TRBJ2-7	CATRVQDYEQYF	TGTGCCACCCGGGTACAGGACTACGAGCAGTACTTC
TRBV27	13	NA	NA	TRBJ1-1	CASSRTKNTEAFF	TGTGCCAGCAGTAGAACAAAGAACACTGAAGCTTTCTTT